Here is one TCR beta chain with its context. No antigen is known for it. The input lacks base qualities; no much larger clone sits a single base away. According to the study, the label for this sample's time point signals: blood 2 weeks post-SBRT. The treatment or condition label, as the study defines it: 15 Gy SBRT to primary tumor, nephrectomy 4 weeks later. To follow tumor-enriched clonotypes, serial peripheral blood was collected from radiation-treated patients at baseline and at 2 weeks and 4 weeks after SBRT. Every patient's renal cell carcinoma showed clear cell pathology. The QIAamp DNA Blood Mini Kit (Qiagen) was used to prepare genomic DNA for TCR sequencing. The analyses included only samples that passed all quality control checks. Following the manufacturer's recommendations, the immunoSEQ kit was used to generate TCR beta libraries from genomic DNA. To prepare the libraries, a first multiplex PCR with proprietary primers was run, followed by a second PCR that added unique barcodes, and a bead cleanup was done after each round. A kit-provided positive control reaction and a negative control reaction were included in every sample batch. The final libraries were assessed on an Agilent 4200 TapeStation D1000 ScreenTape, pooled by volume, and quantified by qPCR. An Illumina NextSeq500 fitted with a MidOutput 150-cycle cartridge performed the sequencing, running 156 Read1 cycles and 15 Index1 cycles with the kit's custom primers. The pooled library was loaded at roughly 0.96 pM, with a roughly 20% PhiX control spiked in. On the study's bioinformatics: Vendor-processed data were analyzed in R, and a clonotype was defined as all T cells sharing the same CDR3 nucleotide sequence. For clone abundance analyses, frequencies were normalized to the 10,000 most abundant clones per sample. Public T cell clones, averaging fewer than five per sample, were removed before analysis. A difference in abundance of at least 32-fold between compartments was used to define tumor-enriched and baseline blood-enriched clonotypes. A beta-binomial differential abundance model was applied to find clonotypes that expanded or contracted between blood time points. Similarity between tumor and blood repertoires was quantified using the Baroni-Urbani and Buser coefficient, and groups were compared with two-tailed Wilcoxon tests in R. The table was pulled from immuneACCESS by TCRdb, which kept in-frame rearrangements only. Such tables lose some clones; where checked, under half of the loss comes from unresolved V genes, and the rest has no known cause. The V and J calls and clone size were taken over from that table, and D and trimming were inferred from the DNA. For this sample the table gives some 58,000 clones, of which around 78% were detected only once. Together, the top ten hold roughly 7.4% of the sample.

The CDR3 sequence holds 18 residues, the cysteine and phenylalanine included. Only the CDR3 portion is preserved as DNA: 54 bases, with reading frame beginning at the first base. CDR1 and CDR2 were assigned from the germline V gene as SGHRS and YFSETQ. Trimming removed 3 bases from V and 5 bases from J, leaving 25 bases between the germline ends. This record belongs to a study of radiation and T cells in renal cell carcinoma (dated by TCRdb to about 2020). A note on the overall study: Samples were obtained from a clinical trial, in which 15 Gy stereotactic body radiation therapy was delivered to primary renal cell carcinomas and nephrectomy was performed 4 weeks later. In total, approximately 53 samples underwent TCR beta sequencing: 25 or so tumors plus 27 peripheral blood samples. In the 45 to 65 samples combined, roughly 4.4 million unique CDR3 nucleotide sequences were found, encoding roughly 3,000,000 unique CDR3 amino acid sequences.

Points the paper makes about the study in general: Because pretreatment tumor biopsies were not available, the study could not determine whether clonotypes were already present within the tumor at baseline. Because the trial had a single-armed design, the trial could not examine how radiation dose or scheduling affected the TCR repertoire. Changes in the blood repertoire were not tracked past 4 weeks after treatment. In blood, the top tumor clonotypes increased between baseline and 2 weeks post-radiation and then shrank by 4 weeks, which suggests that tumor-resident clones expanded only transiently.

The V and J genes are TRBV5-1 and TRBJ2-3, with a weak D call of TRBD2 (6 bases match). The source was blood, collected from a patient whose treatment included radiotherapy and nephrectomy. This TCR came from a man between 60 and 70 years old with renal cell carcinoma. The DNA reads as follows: TGCGCCAGCAGCTCGGGGGTCGGGACCTACAACGGGGGAGATACGCAGTATTTT. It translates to CASSSGVGTYNGGDTQYF.